Listed here are 3 T cell receptor beta chains from one sample, sequenced in a study of cytomegalovirus exposure and HLA in healthy donors. The study ran its PCR with 60 Vbeta and 13 Jbeta primers. Sequencing used immunoSEQ multiplex PCR; TCRdb keeps in-frame clones, though not all of them. Of some 180,000 clones in the sample, roughly 78% were seen once. The sequencing input was PBMCs. Receptors originate from a woman under 40 in good health and CMV-seronegative.

This chain links TRBV6-5 with TRBJ2-5; D might be TRBD2 (5 bases). The CDR3 is 13 amino acids. Germline assignment: CDR1 MNHEY and CDR2 SVGAGI. The V end was cut by 7 bases, the J end by 0 bases, with 9 bases between. CDR3 DNA sequence: TGTGCCAGCAAGCGAGGGTACCAAGAGACCCAGTACTTC. Amino acids: CASKRGYQETQYF.

The J gene is TRBJ1-2, the V gene TRBV29-1, with 9 nucleotides matching TRBD1. Unmatched junction bases numbered 12, after V lost 2 bases and J lost 5 bases. The germline V gene has CDR1 SQVTM and CDR2 ANQGSEA. The CDR3 is made up of 16 amino acids. The CDR3 DNA reads as TGCAGCGTTGAACGGGGCCAACAGGGGGCACGATATGGCTACACCTTC. Amino acids: CSVERGQQGARYGYTF.

The chain is built from TRBV6-1 and TRBJ1-5; no clear D gene. The germline CDR1 and CDR2 sequences are MNHNS and SASEGT. Trimming shortened V by 8 bases and J by 7 bases, and 15 bases separated the two germline ends. This CDR3 comprises 13 residues. CDR3 loop: CASGFYYGQPQHF. The DNA of the CDR3 is TGTGCCAGCGGTTTTTACTATGGGCAGCCCCAGCATTTT.